The rows below give T cell receptor beta chains drawn from one sample of a study of radiotherapy plus CTLA-4 blockade in lung cancer. Clones were sequenced by immunoSEQ multiplex PCR, and TCRdb holds only the in-frame ones, with some missing. The repertoire includes approximately 83,000 clones, over 70% of them detected once, and 3% to 4.5% sits in the top ten. The sequenced sample was peripheral blood, obtained from a patient treated with radiotherapy plus ipilimumab. The receptors shown here come from a human donor with non-small cell lung cancer who had a partial response to radiotherapy plus ipilimumab. Some clones in this sample may be carry-over from other donors' samples. CDR3s include the opening cysteine and the closing phenylalanine or tryptophan. A D gene is named only where the DNA matches it firmly. Size is omitted from some rows. Given values are once, few, many or a class for expanded clones.

size: -; V: TRBV5-6; J: TRBJ1-1; D: -; DNA: TGTGCCAGCAGCCCCGTAGGGGGTTTAAACACTGAAGCTTTCTTT; CDR3: CASSPVGGLNTEAFF
size: -; V: TRBV6-5; J: TRBJ2-5; D: TRBD1; DNA: TGTGCCAGCAAACAACCGGGACAGGGTTATAAGACCCAGTACTTC; CDR3: CASKQPGQGYKTQYF
size: -; V: TRBV5-1; J: TRBJ2-5; D: -; DNA: TGCGCCAGCAGCGGCGGGAAGGGAGAGACCCAGTACTTC; CDR3: CASSGGKGETQYF
size: -; V: TRBV9; J: TRBJ2-6; D: -; DNA: TGTGCCAGCAGCGCTAACTCTGGGGCCAACGTCCTGACTTTC; CDR3: CASSANSGANVLTF
size: -; V: TRBV27; J: TRBJ2-6; D: -; DNA: TGTGCCAGCAGTTTGGTCAGCGGCCGATTCTCTGGGGCCAACGTCCTGACTTTC; CDR3: CASSLVSGRFSGANVLTF
size: -; V: TRBV5-5; J: TRBJ2-7; D: -; DNA: TGTGCCAGCAGCTTGGCCTCGGACAGAGTCTACGAGCAGTACTTC; CDR3: CASSLASDRVYEQYF
size: -; V: TRBV6-1; J: TRBJ1-1; D: TRBD1; DNA: TGTGCCAGCAGTGCTCAGGGGGACACTGAAGCTTTCTTT; CDR3: CASSAQGDTEAFF
size: -; V: TRBV7-2; J: TRBJ1-1; D: -; DNA: TGTGCCAGCAGCTTAGTGTCAGGGAACACTGAAGCTTTCTTT; CDR3: CASSLVSGNTEAFF
size: -; V: TRBV21-1; J: TRBJ2-7; D: -; DNA: TGTGCCAGCAACCGGGACATATCAGCCTACGAGCAGTACTTC; CDR3: CASNRDISAYEQYF
size: -; V: TRBV6-6; J: TRBJ2-5; D: TRBD2; DNA: TGTGCCAGCAGGCAGACTAGCGGGGGAGAACAAGAGACCCAGTACTTC; CDR3: CASRQTSGGEQETQYF
size: once; V: TRBV10-3; J: TRBJ1-5; D: TRBD1; DNA: TGTGCCACCGAGGACAGGGTGAGCAATCAGCCCCAGCATTTT; CDR3: CATEDRVSNQPQHF
size: once; V: TRBV2; J: TRBJ2-2; D: TRBD1; DNA: TGTGCCAGCAGTGGAAACAGGGGGGCCGGGGAGCTGTTTTTT; CDR3: CASSGNRGAGELFF
size: -; V: TRBV7-7; J: TRBJ2-1; D: -; DNA: TGTGCCAGCAGCCCCTCCGGAGACAATGAGCAGTTCTTC; CDR3: CASSPSGDNEQFF
size: -; V: TRBV19; J: TRBJ2-1; D: TRBD2; DNA: TGTGCCAGTAGCCGGGAGGGGCGTCGAAATGAGCAGTTCTTC; CDR3: CASSREGRRNEQFF
size: -; V: TRBV27; J: TRBJ2-3; D: TRBD2; DNA: TGTGCCAGCAGTGCAAGACTAGCGGGGGGGCTAGATACGCAGTATTTT; CDR3: CASSARLAGGLDTQYF
size: -; V: TRBV5-1; J: TRBJ1-1; D: TRBD1; DNA: TGCGCCAGCAGCCAAACACTGTCAGGGGGCACTGAAGCTTTCTTT; CDR3: CASSQTLSGGTEAFF
size: few; V: TRBV28; J: TRBJ2-2; D: -; DNA: TGTGCCAGCAGTTCCCCAACGGGGAGAGATTTTACCGGGGAGCTGTTTTTT; CDR3: CASSSPTGRDFTGELFF
size: -; V: TRBV11-2; J: TRBJ2-3; D: -; DNA: TGTGCCAGCAGCTTAATGGGAGGAACTAGCACAGATACGCAGTATTTT; CDR3: CASSLMGGTSTDTQYF
size: -; V: TRBV2; J: TRBJ1-4; D: -; DNA: TGTGCCAGCAGCTCGGTGGAAAAACTGTTTTTT; CDR3: CASSSVEKLFF
size: -; V: TRBV5-1; J: TRBJ1-6; D: TRBD1; DNA: TGCGCCAGCAGCTTGGGGGACAGAGCCACATATTCACCCCTCCACTTT; CDR3: CASSLGDRATYSPLHF
size: -; V: TRBV28; J: TRBJ2-3; D: -; DNA: TGTGCCAGCAGTTTCAGCGGGCGGGCTAGCAATACGCAGTATTTT; CDR3: CASSFSGRASNTQYF
size: -; V: TRBV7-9; J: TRBJ1-4; D: TRBD1; DNA: TGTGCCAGCAGCACCGGGACAGGGACAACTAATGAAAAACTGTTTTTT; CDR3: CASSTGTGTTNEKLFF